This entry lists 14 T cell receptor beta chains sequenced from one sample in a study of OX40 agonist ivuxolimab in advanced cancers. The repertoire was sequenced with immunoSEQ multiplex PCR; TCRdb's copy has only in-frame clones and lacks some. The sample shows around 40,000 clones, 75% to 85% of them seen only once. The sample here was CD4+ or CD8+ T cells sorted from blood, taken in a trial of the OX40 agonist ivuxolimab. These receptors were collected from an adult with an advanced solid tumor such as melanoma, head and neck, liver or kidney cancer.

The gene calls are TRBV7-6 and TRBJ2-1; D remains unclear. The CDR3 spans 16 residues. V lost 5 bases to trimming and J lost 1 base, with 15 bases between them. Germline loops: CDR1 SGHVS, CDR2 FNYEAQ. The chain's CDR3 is CASSPSSTRSYNEQFF. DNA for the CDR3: TGTGCCAGCAGCCCCTCTTCGACGCGGTCCTACAATGAGCAGTTCTTC.

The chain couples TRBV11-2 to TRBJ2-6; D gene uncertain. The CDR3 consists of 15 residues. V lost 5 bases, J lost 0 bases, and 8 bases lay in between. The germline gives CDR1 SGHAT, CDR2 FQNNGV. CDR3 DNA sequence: TGTGCCAGCAGCCTGGGGAACTCTGGGGCCAACGTCCTGACTTTC. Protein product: CASSLGNSGANVLTF.

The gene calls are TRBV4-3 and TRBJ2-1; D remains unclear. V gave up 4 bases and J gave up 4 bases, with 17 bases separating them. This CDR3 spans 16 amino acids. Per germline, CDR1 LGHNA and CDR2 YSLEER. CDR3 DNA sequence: TGCGCCAGCAGCCTAGAGACAAGAACGGTGTACAATGAGCAGTTCTTC. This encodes CASSLETRTVYNEQFF.

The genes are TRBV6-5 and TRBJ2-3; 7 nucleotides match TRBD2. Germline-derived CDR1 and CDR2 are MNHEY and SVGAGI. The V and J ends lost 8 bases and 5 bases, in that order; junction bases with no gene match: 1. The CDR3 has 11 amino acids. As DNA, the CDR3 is TGTGCCAGCGGGGGGGGAGATACGCAGTATTTT. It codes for CASGGGDTQYF.

DNA of the CDR3: TGTGCCAGCCAGAGGGTTCGGCCAGATACGCAGTATTTT. This codes for CASQRVRPDTQYF. This chain joins TRBV2 and TRBJ2-3; TRBD2 might be the D (5 bases). The V end lost 8 bases, the J end lost 4 bases, and 13 bases lay between the germline ends. The CDR3 contains 13 residues. The germline V gene has CDR1 SNHLY and CDR2 FYNNEI.

CDR3 nucleotide sequence: TGTGCCAGTAGTTTAACAGGGGGCTACACCGGGGAGCTGTTTTTT. Its protein is CASSLTGGYTGELFF. The gene calls are TRBV19 and TRBJ2-2; TRBD1 matches at 9 bases. Trimming took 5 bases from V and 3 from J; bases not matched to a gene: 4. There are 15 residues in the CDR3. Germline lookup yields CDR1 LNHDA and CDR2 SQIVND (reference sequence).

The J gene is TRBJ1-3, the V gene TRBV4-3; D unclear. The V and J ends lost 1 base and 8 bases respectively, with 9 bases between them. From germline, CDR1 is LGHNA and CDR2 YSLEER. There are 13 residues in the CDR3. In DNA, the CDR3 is TGCGCCAGCAGCCAAGGTCAGGTAGACACCATATATTTT. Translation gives CASSQGQVDTIYF.

CDR3 nucleotides: TGTGCCAGCACCCTCTCTAAAGATACGCAGTATTTT. Translating it yields CASTLSKDTQYF. The chain combines TRBV13 with TRBJ2-3; D is uncertain. Germline assignment: CDR1 PRHDT and CDR2 FYEKMQ (reference sequence). Trimming took 7 bases from V and 5 from J, leaving 10 bases between them. The CDR3 runs to 12 residues.

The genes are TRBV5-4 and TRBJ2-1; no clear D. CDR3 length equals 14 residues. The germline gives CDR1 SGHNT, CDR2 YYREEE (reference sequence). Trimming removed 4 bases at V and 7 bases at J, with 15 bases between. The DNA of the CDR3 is TGTGCCAGCAGCGGTGGGTACTTCCTTAATGAGCAGTTCTTC. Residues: CASSGGYFLNEQFF.

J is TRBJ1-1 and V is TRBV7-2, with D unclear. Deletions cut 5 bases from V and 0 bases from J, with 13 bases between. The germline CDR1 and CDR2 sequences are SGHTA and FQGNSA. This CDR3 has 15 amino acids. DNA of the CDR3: TGTGCCAGCAGCCCTTTACGGACCATGAACACTGAAGCTTTCTTT. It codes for CASSPLRTMNTEAFF. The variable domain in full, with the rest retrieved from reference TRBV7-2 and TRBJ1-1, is GAGVSQSPSNKVTEKGKDVELRCDPISGHTALYWYRQSLGQGLEFLIYFQGNSAPDKSGLPSDRFSAERTGGSVSTLTIQRTQQEDSAVYLCASSPLRTMNTEAFFGQGTRLTVV.

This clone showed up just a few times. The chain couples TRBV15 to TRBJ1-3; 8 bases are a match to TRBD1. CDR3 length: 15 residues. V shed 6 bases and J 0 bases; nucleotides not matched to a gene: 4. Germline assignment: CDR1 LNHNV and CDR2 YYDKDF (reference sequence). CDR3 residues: CATRRQGLSGNTIYF. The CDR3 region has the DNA TGTGCCACCAGACGACAGGGGCTCTCTGGAAACACCATATATTTT.

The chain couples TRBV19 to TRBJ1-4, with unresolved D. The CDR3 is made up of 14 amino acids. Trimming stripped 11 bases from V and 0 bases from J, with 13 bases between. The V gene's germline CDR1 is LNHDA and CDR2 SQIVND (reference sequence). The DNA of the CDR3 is TGTGCCTCATCGAGGGCTACAACTAATGAAAAACTGTTTTTT. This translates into CASSRATTNEKLFF. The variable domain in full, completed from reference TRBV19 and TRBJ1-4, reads DGGITQSPKYLFRKEGQNVTLSCEQNLNHDAMYWYRQDPGQGLRLIYYSQIVNDFQKGDIAEGYSVSREKKESFPLTVTSAQKNPTAFYLCASSRATTNEKLFFGSGTQLSVL.

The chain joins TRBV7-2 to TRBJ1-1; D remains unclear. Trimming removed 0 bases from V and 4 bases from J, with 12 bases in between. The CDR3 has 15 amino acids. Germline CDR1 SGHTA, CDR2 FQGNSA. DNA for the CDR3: TGTGCCAGCAGCTTAGCAGCGGCGGGGTCCACTGAAGCTTTCTTT. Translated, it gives CASSLAAAGSTEAFF.

CDR3 DNA sequence: TGTGCCAGCAGTAACGTCGGGACAGGGGAAAAACTGTTTTTT. It specifies CASSNVGTGEKLFF. The gene calls are TRBV6-5 and TRBJ1-4; 9 nucleotides align to TRBD1. Germline CDR1 MNHEY, CDR2 SVGAGI. V shed 5 bases and J 8 bases; nucleotides not matched to a gene: 6. The CDR3 length is 14 residues.